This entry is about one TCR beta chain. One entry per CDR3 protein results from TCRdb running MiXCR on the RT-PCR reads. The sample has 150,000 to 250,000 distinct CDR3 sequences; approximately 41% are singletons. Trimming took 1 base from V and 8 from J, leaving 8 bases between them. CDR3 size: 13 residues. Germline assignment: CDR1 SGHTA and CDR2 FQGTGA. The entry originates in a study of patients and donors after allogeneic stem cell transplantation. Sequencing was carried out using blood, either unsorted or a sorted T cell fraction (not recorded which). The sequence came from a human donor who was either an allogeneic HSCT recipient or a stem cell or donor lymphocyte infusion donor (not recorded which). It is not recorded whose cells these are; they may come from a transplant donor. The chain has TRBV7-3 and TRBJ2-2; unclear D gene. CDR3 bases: TGTGCCAGCAGCTTAAAGGTGGCGGGGGAGCTGTTTTTT. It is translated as CASSLKVAGELFF.